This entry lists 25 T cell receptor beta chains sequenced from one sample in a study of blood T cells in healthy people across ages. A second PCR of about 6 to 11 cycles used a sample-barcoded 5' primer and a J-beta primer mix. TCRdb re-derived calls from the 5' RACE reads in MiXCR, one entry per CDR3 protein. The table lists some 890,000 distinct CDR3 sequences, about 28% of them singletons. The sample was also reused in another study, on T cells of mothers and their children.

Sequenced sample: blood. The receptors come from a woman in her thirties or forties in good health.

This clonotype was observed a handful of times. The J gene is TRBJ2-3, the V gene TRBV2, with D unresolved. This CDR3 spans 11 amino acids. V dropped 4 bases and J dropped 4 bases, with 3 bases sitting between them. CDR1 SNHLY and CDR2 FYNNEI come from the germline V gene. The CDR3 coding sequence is TGTGCCAGCAGTGGTCCAGATACGCAGTATTTT. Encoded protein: CASSGPDTQYF.

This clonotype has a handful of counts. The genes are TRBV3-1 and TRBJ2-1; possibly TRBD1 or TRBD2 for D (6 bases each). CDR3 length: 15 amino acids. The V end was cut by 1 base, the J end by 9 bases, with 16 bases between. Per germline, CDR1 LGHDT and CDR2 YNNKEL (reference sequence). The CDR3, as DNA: TGTGCCAGCAGCCAAGTTTCTGGGGGGCGGGCTGAGCAGTTCTTC. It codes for CASSQVSGGRAEQFF.

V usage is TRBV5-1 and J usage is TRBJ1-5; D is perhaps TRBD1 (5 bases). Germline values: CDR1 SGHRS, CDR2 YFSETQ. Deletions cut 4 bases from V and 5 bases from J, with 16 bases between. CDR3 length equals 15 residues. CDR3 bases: TGCGCCAGCAGCCCCTATGGGGGTGGTTATCAGCCCCAGCATTTT. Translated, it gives CASSPYGGGYQPQHF.

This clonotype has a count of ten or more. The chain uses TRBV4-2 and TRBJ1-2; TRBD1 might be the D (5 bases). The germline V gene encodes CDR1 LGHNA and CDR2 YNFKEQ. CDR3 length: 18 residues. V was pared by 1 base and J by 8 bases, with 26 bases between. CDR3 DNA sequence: TGTGCCAGCAGCCAAGCGTTGGGTTCGGGGCCTACGGAGAAAGGCTACACCTTC. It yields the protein CASSQALGSGPTEKGYTF.

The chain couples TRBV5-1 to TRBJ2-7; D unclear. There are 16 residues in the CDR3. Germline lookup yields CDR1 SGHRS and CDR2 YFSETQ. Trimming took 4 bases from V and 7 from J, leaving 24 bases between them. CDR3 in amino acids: CASSPAGYSSYNEQYF. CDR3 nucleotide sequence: TGCGCCAGCAGCCCGGCCGGGTACTCTTCCTACAATGAGCAGTACTTC. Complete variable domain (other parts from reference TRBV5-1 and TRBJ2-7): KAGVTQTPRYLIKTRGQQVTLSCSPISGHRSVSWYQQTPGQGLQFLFEYFSETQRNKGNFPGRFSGRQFSNSRSEMNVSTLELGDSALYLCASSPAGYSSYNEQYFGPGTRLTVT.

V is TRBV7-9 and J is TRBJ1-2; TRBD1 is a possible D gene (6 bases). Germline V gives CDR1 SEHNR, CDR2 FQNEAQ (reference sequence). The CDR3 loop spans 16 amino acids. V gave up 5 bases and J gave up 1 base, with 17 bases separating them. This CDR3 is CASSTRGQENNYGYTF. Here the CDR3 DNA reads TGTGCCAGCAGCACCCGGGGGCAGGAGAATAACTATGGCTACACCTTC.

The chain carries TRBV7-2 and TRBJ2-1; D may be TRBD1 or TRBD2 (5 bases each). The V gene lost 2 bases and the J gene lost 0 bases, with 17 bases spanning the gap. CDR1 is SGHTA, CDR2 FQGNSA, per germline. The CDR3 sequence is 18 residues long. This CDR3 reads CASSLLGTGRGSYNEQFF. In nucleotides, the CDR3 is TGTGCCAGCAGCTTATTAGGGACCGGGCGAGGCTCCTACAATGAGCAGTTCTTC. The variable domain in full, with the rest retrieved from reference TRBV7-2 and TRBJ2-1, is GAGVSQSPSNKVTEKGKDVELRCDPISGHTALYWYRQSLGQGLEFLIYFQGNSAPDKSGLPSDRFSAERTGGSVSTLTIQRTQQEDSAVYLCASSLLGTGRGSYNEQFFGPGTRLTVL.

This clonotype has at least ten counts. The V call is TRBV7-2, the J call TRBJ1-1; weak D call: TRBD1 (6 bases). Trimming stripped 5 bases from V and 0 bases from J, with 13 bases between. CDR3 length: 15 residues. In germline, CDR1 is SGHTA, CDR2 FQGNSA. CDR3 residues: CASSPRDIMNTEAFF. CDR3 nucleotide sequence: TGTGCCAGCAGCCCGAGGGACATTATGAACACTGAAGCTTTCTTT.

The CDR3 DNA follows: TGTGCCACCAGCTCTCCCCGGGACAGAAGCTCCTACGAGCAGTACTTC. Protein product: CATSSPRDRSSYEQYF. This chain connects TRBV15 to TRBJ2-7, with 7 bases that match TRBD1. Germline V CDR1 and CDR2: LNHNV, YYDKDF (reference sequence). The CDR3 covers 16 residues. The V and J ends lost 5 bases and 0 bases, in that order; junction bases with no gene match: 10.

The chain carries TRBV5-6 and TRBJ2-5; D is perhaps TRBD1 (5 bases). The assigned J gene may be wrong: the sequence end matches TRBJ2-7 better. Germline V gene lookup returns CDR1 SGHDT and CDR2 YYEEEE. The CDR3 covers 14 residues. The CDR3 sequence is CASSFGHGTYEQYF. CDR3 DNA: TGTGCCAGCAGCTTCGGACATGGAACCTACGAGCAGTACTTC.

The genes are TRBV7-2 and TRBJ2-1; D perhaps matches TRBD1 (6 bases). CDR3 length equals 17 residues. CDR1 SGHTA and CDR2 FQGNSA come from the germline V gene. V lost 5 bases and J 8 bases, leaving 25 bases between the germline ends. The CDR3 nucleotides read TGTGCCAGCAGCCGATACCTGACAGGTGACAGGTCCGATGAGCAGTTCTTC. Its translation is CASSRYLTGDRSDEQFF. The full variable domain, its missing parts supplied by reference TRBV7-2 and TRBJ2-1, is GAGVSQSPSNKVTEKGKDVELRCDPISGHTALYWYRQSLGQGLEFLIYFQGNSAPDKSGLPSDRFSAERTGGSVSTLTIQRTQQEDSAVYLCASSRYLTGDRSDEQFFGPGTRLTVL.

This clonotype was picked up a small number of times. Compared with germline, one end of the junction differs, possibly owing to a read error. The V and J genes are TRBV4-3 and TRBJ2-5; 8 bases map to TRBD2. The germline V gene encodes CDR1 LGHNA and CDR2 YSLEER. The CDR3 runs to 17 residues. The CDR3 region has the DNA TGCACCAGCAGCCAAGTCGGGGGCCGGGGGGGAGAAGAGACCCAGTACTTC. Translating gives CTSSQVGGRGGEETQYF.

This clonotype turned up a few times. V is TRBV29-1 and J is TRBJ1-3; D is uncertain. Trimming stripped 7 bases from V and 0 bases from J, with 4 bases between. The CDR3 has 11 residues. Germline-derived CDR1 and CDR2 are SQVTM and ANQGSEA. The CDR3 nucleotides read TGCAGCGCCATCTCTGGAAACACCATATATTTT. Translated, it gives CSAISGNTIYF.

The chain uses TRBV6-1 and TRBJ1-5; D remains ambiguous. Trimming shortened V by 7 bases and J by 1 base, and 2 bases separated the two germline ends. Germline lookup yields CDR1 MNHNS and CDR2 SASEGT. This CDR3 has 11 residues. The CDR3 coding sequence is TGTGCCAGCACCAGCAATCAGCCCCAGCATTTT. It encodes CASTSNQPQHF.

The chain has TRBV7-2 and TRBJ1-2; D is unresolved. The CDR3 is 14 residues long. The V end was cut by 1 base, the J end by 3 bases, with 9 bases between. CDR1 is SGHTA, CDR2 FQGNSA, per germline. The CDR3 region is CASSLVGEYYGYTF. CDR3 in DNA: TGTGCCAGCAGCTTAGTGGGAGAATACTATGGCTACACCTTC. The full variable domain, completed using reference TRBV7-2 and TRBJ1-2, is GAGVSQSPSNKVTEKGKDVELRCDPISGHTALYWYRQSLGQGLEFLIYFQGNSAPDKSGLPSDRFSAERTGGSVSTLTIQRTQQEDSAVYLCASSLVGEYYGYTFGSGTRLTVV.

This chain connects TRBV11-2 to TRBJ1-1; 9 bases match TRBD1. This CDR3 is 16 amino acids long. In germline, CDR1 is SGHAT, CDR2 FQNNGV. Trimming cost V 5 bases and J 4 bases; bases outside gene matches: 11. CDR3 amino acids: CASSTRDRVGLTEAFF. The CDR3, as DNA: TGTGCCAGCAGCACCCGGGACAGGGTTGGTCTCACTGAAGCTTTCTTT. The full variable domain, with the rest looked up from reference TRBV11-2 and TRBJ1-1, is EAGVAQSPRYKIIEKRQSVAFWCNPISGHATLYWYQQILGQGPKLLIQFQNNGVVDDSQLPKDRFSAERLKGVDSTLKIQPAKLEDSAVYLCASSTRDRVGLTEAFFGQGTRLTVV.

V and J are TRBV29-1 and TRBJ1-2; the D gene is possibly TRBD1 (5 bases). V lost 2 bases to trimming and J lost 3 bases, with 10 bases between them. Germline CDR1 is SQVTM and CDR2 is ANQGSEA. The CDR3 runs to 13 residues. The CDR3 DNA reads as TGCAGCGTTGAAATTAAGGGGCACTATGGCTACACCTTC. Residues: CSVEIKGHYGYTF.

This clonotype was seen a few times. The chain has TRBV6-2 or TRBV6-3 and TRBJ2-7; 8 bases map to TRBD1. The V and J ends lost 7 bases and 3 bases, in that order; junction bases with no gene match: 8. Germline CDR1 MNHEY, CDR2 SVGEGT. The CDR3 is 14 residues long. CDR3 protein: CASIDGTGHYEQYF. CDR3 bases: TGTGCCAGCATAGACGGGACAGGACACTACGAGCAGTACTTC.

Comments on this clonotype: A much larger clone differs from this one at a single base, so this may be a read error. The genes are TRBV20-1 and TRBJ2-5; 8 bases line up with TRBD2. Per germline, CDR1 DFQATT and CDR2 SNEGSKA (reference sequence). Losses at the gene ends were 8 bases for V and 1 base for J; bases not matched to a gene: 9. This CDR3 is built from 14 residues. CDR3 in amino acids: CSTGSGLAQETQYF. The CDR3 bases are TGCAGTACTGGCTCTGGACTAGCCCAAGAGACCCAGTACTTC.

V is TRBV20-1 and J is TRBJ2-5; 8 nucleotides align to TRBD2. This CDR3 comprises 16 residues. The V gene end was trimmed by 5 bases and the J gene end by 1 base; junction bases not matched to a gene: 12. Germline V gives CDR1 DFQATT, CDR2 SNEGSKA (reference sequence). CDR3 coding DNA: TGCAGTGCTCATGCCCTCCAGCGGGGGTTCCAAGAGACCCAGTACTTC. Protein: CSAHALQRGFQETQYF.

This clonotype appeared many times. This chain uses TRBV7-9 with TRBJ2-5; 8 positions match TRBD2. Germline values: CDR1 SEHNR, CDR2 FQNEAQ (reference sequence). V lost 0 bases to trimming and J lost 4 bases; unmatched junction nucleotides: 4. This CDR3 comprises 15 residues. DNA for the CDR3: TGTGCCAGCAGCTTAGCGAAAGCGGGGGCAGAGACCCAGTACTTC. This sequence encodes CASSLAKAGAETQYF.

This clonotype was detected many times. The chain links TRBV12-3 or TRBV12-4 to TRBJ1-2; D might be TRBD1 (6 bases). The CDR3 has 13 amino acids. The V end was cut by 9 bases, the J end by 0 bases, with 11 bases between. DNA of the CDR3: TGTGCCAGTACCAGGGGCCCTAACTATGGCTACACCTTC. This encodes CASTRGPNYGYTF.

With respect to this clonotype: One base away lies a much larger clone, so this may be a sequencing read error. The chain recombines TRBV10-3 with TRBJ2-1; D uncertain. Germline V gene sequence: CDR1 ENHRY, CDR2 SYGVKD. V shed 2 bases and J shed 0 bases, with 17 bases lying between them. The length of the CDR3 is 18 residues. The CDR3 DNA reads TGTGCCATCAGTGAGGTTAATCTAAGGACCCCCTCCTACAATGAGCAGTTCTTC. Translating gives CAISEVNLRTPSYNEQFF.

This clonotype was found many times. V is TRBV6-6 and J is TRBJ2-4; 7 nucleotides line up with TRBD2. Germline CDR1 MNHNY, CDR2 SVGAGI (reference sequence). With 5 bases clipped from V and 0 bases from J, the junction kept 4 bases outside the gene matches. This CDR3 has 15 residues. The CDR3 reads CASSRGEGAKNIQYF. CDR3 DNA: TGTGCCAGCAGTCGCGGGGAGGGAGCCAAAAACATTCAGTACTTC.

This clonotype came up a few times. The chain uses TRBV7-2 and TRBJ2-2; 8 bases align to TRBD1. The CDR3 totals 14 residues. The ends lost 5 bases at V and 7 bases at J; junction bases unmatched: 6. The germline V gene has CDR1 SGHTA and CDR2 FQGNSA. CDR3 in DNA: TGTGCCAGCAGCCGGCAGGGGGCGTTCGGGGAGCTGTTTTTT. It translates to CASSRQGAFGELFF.